The clone carrying this T cell receptor beta chain was seen more than once but under ten times. Its target is not known. In the same sample, other DNA sequences code for this CDR3. The data belong to a study of T cell responses to AZD1222 COVID-19 vaccine. Regarding the study as a whole: Only after the peak T cell response were repertoires sampled. There were vaccine-associated CD4 TCRs across spike, dominant at 160-218 and 743-854. Clonal diversity may have been underestimated, and the donors were mostly white British, with more females than males.

The CDR3 is 13 residues long. V lost 0 bases to trimming and J lost 7 bases, with 7 bases between them. Per germline, CDR1 LGHNA and CDR2 YSLEER. The repertoire was sequenced with immunoSEQ multiplex PCR; TCRdb's copy has only in-frame clones and lacks some. The profile shows 170,000 or so clones, over 75% of them singletons. The receptor comes from an adult in good health. The sample was peripheral blood, taken on day 0 of AZD1222 vaccination. The chain links TRBV4-3 to TRBJ1-3, with D perhaps TRBD1 (5 bases). The CDR3 here is CASSQDRGNTIYF. CDR3 nucleotide sequence: TGCGCCAGCAGCCAAGATCGGGGCAACACCATATATTTT.